This T cell receptor beta chain was recovered during a study of blood T cells in healthy people across ages. The authors ran a second PCR of about 6 to 11 cycles using a sample-barcoded 5' primer and a J-beta primer mix. TCRdb called the 5' RACE reads again in MiXCR, with one record for every CDR3 protein. The sample has more than 1,000,000 distinct CDR3 sequences; approximately 25% are singletons. From germline, CDR1 is MNHEY and CDR2 SVGAGI. The CDR3 is 16 residues long. V lost 2 bases to trimming and J lost 0 bases, with 13 bases between them. General study findings and limits: When set beside aged donors, long-lived donors presented more naive CD4+ cells and higher diversity.

In its sample, this clonotype was seen a few times. What it binds is not known. A further study also used this sample, focusing on T cells of mothers and their children. Per that paper: Sample barcodes plus 2-4 random nucleotides came from the M1S primer.

The sequence was collected from a girl aged 2 to 10 in good health. The specimen was blood. The V gene is TRBV6-5, the J gene TRBJ1-2, with D hard to call. For the CDR3, the DNA is TGTGCCAGCAGTTACGAGGCACCACCAACTAACTATGGCTACACCTTC. It translates to CASSYEAPPTNYGYTF.